This is a list of T cell receptor beta chains from one sample in a study of blood T cell repertoires in COVID-19. Profiled with immunoSEQ multiplex PCR; TCRdb holds only in-frame clones, not every one. The sample has under 85,000 clones; approximately 80% are singletons. Sequencing input: peripheral blood. Source of these receptors: a man aged 60-69 years with active or convalescent COVID-19. CDR3s include the opening cysteine and the closing phenylalanine or tryptophan. A D gene is named only where the DNA matches it firmly. Some rows have no size entry. The others give once, few or many, or a class for an expanded clone.

d_call | j_call | v_call | clone_size | cdr3_length | cdr3_aa | cdr3_nt
- | TRBJ2-5 | TRBV3-1/TRBV3-2 | - | 16 | CASSQKGEGHKETQYF | TGTGCCAGCAGCCAAAAGGGGGAAGGACATAAGGAGACCCAGTACTTC
TRBD2 | TRBJ2-3 | TRBV19 | - | 16 | CASSGLAGGPADTQYF | TGTGCCAGTAGTGGACTAGCGGGGGGGCCAGCAGATACGCAGTATTTT
TRBD1 | TRBJ1-6 | TRBV6-5 | - | 13 | CASRDRVGSPLHF | TGTGCCAGCAGGGACAGGGTAGGGTCACCCCTCCACTTT
TRBD2 | TRBJ2-1 | TRBV6-2/TRBV6-3 | - | 18 | CASSYEAGGSSSYNEQFF | TGTGCCAGCAGTTACGAAGCGGGGGGCTCGAGCTCCTACAATGAGCAGTTCTTC
- | TRBJ1-2 | TRBV18 | few | 13 | CASSPPSVYGYTF | TGTGCCAGCTCACCACCGTCGGTTTATGGCTACACCTTC
TRBD1 | TRBJ2-3 | TRBV6-5 | - | 15 | CASRVDRGQTDTQYF | TGTGCCAGCAGGGTAGACAGGGGGCAAACAGATACGCAGTATTTT
- | TRBJ1-2 | TRBV6-6 | - | 13 | CASSLDSNYGYTF | TGTGCCAGCAGCCTCGACAGTAACTATGGCTACACCTTC
TRBD2 | TRBJ2-3 | TRBV11-2 | - | 16 | CASSIGTSGGWDTQYF | TGTGCCAGCAGCATCGGGACTAGCGGGGGGTGGGATACGCAGTATTTT
- | TRBJ1-1 | TRBV9 | - | 14 | CASSPLGVRGEAFF | TGTGCCAGCAGCCCCTTGGGAGTGCGGGGTGAAGCTTTCTTT
TRBD2 | TRBJ2-1 | TRBV7-8 | - | 14 | CASRRGGTYNEQFF | TGTGCCAGTCGGCGGGGGGGGACCTACAATGAGCAGTTCTTC
TRBD2 | TRBJ2-2 | TRBV7-9 | few | 19 | CASSLAWLAGGQYTGELFF | TGTGCCAGCAGCTTAGCATGGCTAGCGGGGGGCCAGTACACCGGGGAGCTGTTTTTT
- | TRBJ2-7 | TRBV5-5 | - | 17 | CASSRILRQTTPYEQYF | TGTGCCAGCAGCCGAATACTTAGACAGACAACCCCTTACGAGCAGTACTTC
TRBD2 | TRBJ2-1 | TRBV7-3 | - | 13 | CASSPQRGSEQFF | TGTGCCAGCAGCCCTCAGCGGGGATCTGAGCAGTTCTTC
TRBD2 | TRBJ2-7 | TRBV9 | - | 15 | CASSPGGSWTYEQYF | TGTGCCAGCAGCCCGGGGGGGTCATGGACCTACGAGCAGTACTTC
TRBD1 | TRBJ1-2 | TRBV7-9 | once | 16 | CASRAGTGGQSEGYTF | TGTGCCAGCAGAGCCGGGACAGGAGGTCAATCGGAAGGCTACACCTTC
- | TRBJ2-1 | TRBV5-1 | - | 13 | CASSLQADNEQFF | TGCGCCAGCAGCCTTCAGGCCGACAATGAGCAGTTCTTC
TRBD1 | TRBJ1-2 | TRBV7-8 | - | 13 | CASSSPQGDGYTF | TGTGCCAGCAGCTCGCCCCAGGGGGATGGCTACACCTTC
TRBD2 | TRBJ2-3 | TRBV14 | - | 17 | CASSHISGGASTDTQYF | TGTGCCAGCAGCCACATTAGCGGGGGAGCTAGCACAGATACGCAGTATTTT
- | TRBJ2-5 | TRBV4-3 | - | 13 | CASSQGGQETQYF | TGCGCCAGCAGCCAGGGGGGACAAGAGACCCAGTACTTC
TRBD2 | TRBJ2-3 | TRBV9 | - | 16 | CASSVYDGGAKDTQYF | TGTGCCAGCAGCGTATATGACGGGGGGGCCAAAGATACGCAGTATTTT
- | TRBJ2-5 | TRBV9 | few | 15 | CASSVAGGAWETQYF | TGTGCCAGCAGCGTAGCTGGGGGCGCCTGGGAGACCCAGTACTTC
- | TRBJ2-1 | TRBV2 | - | 15 | CASSEALLGQYEQFF | TGTGCCAGCAGTGAAGCACTACTTGGACAGTATGAGCAGTTCTTC
- | TRBJ2-5 | TRBV9 | few | 14 | CASSVAQGGETQYF | TGTGCCAGCAGCGTAGCTCAGGGCGGAGAGACCCAGTACTTC
TRBD2 | TRBJ2-2 | TRBV7-2 | once | 17 | CASSADSGGAVTGELFF | TGTGCCAGCAGCGCCGATAGCGGGGGGGCGGTCACCGGGGAGCTGTTTTTT
TRBD1 | TRBJ2-7 | TRBV6-5 | - | 15 | CASSQGQSKTYEQYF | TGTGCCAGCAGCCAGGGACAGAGTAAAACCTACGAGCAGTACTTC
- | TRBJ2-1 | TRBV4-1 | - | 16 | CASSQVWSSDYNEQFF | TGCGCCAGCAGCCAAGTCTGGTCTAGCGACTACAATGAGCAGTTCTTC
TRBD1 | TRBJ1-2 | TRBV6-2/TRBV6-3 | - | 16 | CASSYSGSGGRYGYTF | TGTGCCAGCAGTTACTCGGGCTCAGGGGGCCGCTATGGCTACACCTTC
- | TRBJ1-5 | TRBV19 | - | 14 | CASSIGYRDQPQHF | TGTGCCAGTAGTATAGGCTACAGGGATCAGCCCCAGCATTTT
TRBD1 | TRBJ2-7 | TRBV19 | once | 16 | CASSSTGQGHSYEQYF | TGTGCCAGTAGTTCAACAGGACAGGGCCACTCCTACGAGCAGTACTTC
- | TRBJ1-2 | TRBV19 | - | 14 | CASSITGLNYGYTF | TGTGCCAGTAGTATCACAGGGTTAAACTATGGCTACACCTTC
- | TRBJ1-5 | TRBV4-3 | - | 17 | CASSQEWAGASNQPQHF | TGCGCCAGCAGCCAAGAGTGGGCAGGGGCCAGCAATCAGCCCCAGCATTTT
TRBD1 | TRBJ2-5 | TRBV9 | - | 15 | CASSVGQGALETQYF | TGTGCCAGCAGCGTAGGACAGGGGGCTCTTGAGACCCAGTACTTC
TRBD1 | TRBJ2-6 | TRBV7-2 | - | 17 | CASSLEMAGQGRNVLTF | TGTGCCAGCAGCTTGGAAATGGCGGGACAGGGTAGGAACGTCCTGACTTTC
TRBD2 | TRBJ2-1 | TRBV24-1 | once | 16 | CATSDTSGGSYNEQFF | TGTGCCACCAGTGATACTAGCGGGGGGTCCTACAATGAGCAGTTCTTC
- | TRBJ1-2 | TRBV6-2/TRBV6-3 | - | 15 | CASSRTSTGFYGYTF | TGTGCCAGCAGTCGGACAAGCACAGGGTTCTATGGCTACACCTTC
TRBD2 | TRBJ2-1 | TRBV5-4 | - | 16 | CASSAWTSGGGNEQFF | TGTGCCAGCAGCGCCTGGACTAGCGGTGGGGGGAATGAGCAGTTCTTC
- | TRBJ2-3 | TRBV11-2 | - | 15 | CASSLGGPSTDTQYF | TGTGCCAGCAGCTTAGGGGGGCCCTCCACAGATACGCAGTATTTT
- | TRBJ1-2 | TRBV3-1/TRBV3-2 | - | 17 | CASRVPLCGAGHYGYTF | TGTGCCAGCAGGGTCCCGTTGTGTGGGGCAGGGCATTATGGCTACACCTTC
TRBD1 | TRBJ1-2 | TRBV7-2 | once | 13 | CASSLTGGYGYTF | TGTGCCAGCAGCTTGACAGGGGGCTATGGCTACACCTTC
TRBD1 | TRBJ1-1 | TRBV19 | once | 12 | CASRTGNTEAFF | TGTGCCAGCAGGACAGGGAACACTGAAGCTTTCTTT
- | TRBJ1-4 | TRBV2 | few | 10 | CASSGEKLFF | TGTGCCAGCAGCGGGGAAAAACTGTTTTTT
TRBD2 | TRBJ2-1 | TRBV19 | once | 18 | CASSATSGGASSYNEQFF | TGTGCCAGTAGTGCTACTAGCGGGGGGGCCAGCTCCTACAATGAGCAGTTCTTC
TRBD1 | TRBJ1-2 | TRBV7-9 | - | 16 | CASSFPGGTVPNGYTF | TGTGCCAGCAGCTTTCCGGGCGGGACAGTCCCGAATGGCTACACCTTC
TRBD2 | TRBJ2-1 | TRBV7-2 | - | 16 | CASSPAGSGAYNEQFF | TGTGCCAGCAGCCCGGCGGGGAGCGGGGCCTACAATGAGCAGTTCTTC
- | TRBJ2-1 | TRBV9 | - | 14 | CASSVDTWGHEQFF | TGTGCCAGCAGCGTCGACACCTGGGGCCATGAGCAGTTCTTC
- | TRBJ2-1 | TRBV21-1 | - | 17 | CASSKGRDRGPGNEQFF | TGTGCCAGCAGCAAAGGCCGAGACAGGGGGCCAGGTAATGAGCAGTTCTTC
- | TRBJ1-4 | TRBV9 | - | 17 | CASSSTGRGAGNEKLFF | TGTGCCAGCAGCTCCACGGGGAGGGGGGCTGGTAATGAAAAACTGTTTTTT
- | TRBJ1-1 | TRBV29-1 | few | 11 | CSVDWNTEAFF | TGCAGCGTTGACTGGAACACTGAAGCTTTCTTT
TRBD1 | TRBJ1-3 | TRBV7-9 | few | 15 | CASSLGQGRGNTIYF | TGTGCCAGCAGCTTGGGACAGGGGAGGGGAAACACCATATATTTT
TRBD1 | TRBJ2-1 | TRBV5-1 | - | 13 | CASLDRSYNEQFF | TGCGCCAGTTTGGACAGGAGCTACAATGAGCAGTTCTTC
- | TRBJ1-2 | TRBV3-1/TRBV3-2 | - | 16 | CASSHTKTGTRYGYTF | TGTGCCAGCAGCCACACCAAAACCGGGACAAGATATGGCTACACCTTC
- | TRBJ1-5 | TRBV18 | - | 13 | CASSPPEGQPQHF | TGTGCCAGCTCACCACCGGAGGGTCAGCCCCAGCATTTT
TRBD1 | TRBJ1-6 | TRBV20-1 | - | 14 | CSASRGQDNSPLHF | TGCAGTGCTAGTAGGGGACAGGATAATTCACCCCTCCACTTT
TRBD1 | TRBJ1-5 | TRBV12-3/TRBV12-4 | - | 13 | CASSGQAQGPQHF | TGTGCCAGCAGTGGACAGGCTCAGGGGCCCCAGCATTTT
TRBD1 | TRBJ2-2 | TRBV6-6 | - | 18 | CASSLTGTGGLNTGELFF | TGTGCCAGCAGTCTTACCGGGACAGGGGGTTTGAACACCGGGGAGCTGTTTTTT